This T cell receptor beta chain was found in a study of identical twins. This clonotype was picked up a small number of times. From the 5' RACE reads, TCRdb called clonotypes with MiXCR, one entry per CDR3 protein. The sample contains roughly 230,000 distinct CDR3 sequences, approximately 8.6% of which appear only once. These sequences were also reported in another study, on yellow fever vaccine responses in identical twins.

The clonotype comes from a woman between 18 and 29 years old in good health. Sequencing was performed on CD8+ T cells sorted from blood.

The CDR3: CASSVLQAARGRNEQFF. Written as DNA, the CDR3 is TGTGCCAGCAGCGTACTACAGGCGGCCCGAGGTCGGAATGAGCAGTTCTTC. This sequence joins TRBV7-9 and TRBJ2-1, with a possible D match to TRBD1 (5 bases). The CDR3 covers 17 residues. Trimming pared 5 bases from V and 7 bases from J, leaving 24 bases between. Germline V gene data show CDR1 as SEHNR and CDR2 as FQNEAQ (reference sequence). The variable domain in full, completed from reference TRBV7-9 and TRBJ2-1, reads DTGVSQNPRHKITKRGQNVTFRCDPISEHNRLYWYRQTLGQGPEFLTYFQNEAQLEKSRLLSDRFSAERPKGSFSTLEIQRTEQGDSAMYLCASSVLQAARGRNEQFFGPGTRLTVL.